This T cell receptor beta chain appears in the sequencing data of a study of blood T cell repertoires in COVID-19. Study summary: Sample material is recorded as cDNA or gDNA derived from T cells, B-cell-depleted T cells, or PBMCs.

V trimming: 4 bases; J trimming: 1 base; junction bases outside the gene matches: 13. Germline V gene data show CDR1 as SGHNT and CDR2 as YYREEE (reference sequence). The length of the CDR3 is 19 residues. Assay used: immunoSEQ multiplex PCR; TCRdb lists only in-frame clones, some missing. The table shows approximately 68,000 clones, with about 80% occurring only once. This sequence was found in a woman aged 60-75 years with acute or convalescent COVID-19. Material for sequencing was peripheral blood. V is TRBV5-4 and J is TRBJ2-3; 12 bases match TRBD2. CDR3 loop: CASSPNTPTSGRGTDTQYF. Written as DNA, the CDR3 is TGTGCCAGCAGCCCCAACACGCCGACTAGCGGGAGAGGCACAGATACGCAGTATTTT.